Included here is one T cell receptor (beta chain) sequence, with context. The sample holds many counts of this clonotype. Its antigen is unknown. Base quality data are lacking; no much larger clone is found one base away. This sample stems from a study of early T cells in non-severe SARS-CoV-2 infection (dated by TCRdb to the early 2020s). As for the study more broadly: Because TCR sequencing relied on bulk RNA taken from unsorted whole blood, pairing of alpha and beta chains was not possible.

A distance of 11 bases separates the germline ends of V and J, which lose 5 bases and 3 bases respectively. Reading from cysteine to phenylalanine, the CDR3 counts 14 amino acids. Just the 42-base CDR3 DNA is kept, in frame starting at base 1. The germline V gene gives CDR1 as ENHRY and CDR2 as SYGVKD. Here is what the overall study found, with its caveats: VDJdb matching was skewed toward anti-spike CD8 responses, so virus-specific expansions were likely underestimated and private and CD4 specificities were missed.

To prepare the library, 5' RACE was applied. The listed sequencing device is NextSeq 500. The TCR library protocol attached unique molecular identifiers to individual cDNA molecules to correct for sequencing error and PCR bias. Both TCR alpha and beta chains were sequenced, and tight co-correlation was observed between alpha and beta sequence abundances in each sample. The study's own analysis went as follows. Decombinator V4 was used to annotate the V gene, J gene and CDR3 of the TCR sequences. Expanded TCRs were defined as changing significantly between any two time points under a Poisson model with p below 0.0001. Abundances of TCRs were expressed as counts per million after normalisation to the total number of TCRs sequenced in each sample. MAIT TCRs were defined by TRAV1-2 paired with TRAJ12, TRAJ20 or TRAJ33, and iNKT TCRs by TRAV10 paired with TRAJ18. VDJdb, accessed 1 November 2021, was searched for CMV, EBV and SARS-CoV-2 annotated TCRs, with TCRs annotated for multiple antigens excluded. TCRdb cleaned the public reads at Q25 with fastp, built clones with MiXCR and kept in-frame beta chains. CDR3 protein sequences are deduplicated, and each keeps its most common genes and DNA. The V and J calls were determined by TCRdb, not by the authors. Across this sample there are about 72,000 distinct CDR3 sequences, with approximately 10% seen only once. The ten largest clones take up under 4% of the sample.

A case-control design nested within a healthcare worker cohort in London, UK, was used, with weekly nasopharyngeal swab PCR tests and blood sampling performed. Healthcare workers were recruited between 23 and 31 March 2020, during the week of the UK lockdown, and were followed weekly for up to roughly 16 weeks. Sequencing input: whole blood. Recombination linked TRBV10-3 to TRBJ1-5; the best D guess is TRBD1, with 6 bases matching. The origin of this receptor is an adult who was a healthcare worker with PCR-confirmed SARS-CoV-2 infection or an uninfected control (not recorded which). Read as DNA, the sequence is TGTGCCATCAGTACAGGGAGGTTCAATCAGCCCCAGCATTTT. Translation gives CAISTGRFNQPQHF.